This T cell receptor beta chain is from a study of T cell responses to AZD1222 COVID-19 vaccine. Profiling relied on immunoSEQ multiplex PCR, and the TCRdb table lists in-frame clones only, not all of them. The repertoire holds about 130,000 clones, with nearly 90% as singletons. Germline loops: CDR1 LNHDA, CDR2 SQIVND (reference sequence). The trim removed 6 bases at V and 6 bases at J, leaving 10 bases unmatched. The CDR3 sequence is 15 residues long. This clone was found once. Doses given second, at about 4 or about 12 weeks, were pooled. Sequenced here: peripheral blood, sampled 28 days after the second AZD1222 dose. This clonotype was sampled from an adult who received the AZD1222 COVID-19 vaccine. The V and J genes are TRBV19 and TRBJ2-2, with 7 positions matching TRBD2. The DNA for the CDR3 is TGTGCCAGTAGATCCCGGAGCGGGACGGCCGGGGAGCTGTTTTTT. It yields the protein CASRSRSGTAGELFF.